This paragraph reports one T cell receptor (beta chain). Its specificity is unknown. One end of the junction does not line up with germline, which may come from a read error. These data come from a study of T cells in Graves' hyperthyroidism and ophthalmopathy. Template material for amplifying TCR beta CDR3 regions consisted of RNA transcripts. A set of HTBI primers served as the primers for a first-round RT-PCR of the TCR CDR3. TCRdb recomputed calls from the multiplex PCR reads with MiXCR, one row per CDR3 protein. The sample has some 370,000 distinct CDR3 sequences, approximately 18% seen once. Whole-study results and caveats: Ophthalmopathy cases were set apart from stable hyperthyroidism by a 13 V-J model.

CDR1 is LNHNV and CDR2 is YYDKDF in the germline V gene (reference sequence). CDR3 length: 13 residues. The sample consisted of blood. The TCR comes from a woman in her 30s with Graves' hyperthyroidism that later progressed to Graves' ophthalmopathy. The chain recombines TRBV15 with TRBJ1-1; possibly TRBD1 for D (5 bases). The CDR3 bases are TGTGCCACCAGCACGACAGCGAACACTGAAGCTTCCTTT. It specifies CATSTTANTEASF.